This T cell receptor beta chain emerged from a study of regulatory T cells in long-lasting Graves disease. Study background: The term persistent Graves' disease signified upward of 5 years on antithyroid drugs with positive TSH receptor antibodies. General study findings and limits: Persistent disease samples used TRBV28, TRBJ1-2 and TRBJ2-5 preferentially.

The time point denotes: persistent/refractory GD, antithyroid drugs over 5 years with positive TRAb. There was RNA extracted from PBMCs, and the TCR library was made from it. It was American Thyroid Association guidelines that determined Graves' disease diagnosis. As a group, patients came from one endocrinology department in Xi'an, China. To make TCR beta libraries, researchers used iRepertoire HTBI primers and Arm-PCR of CDR3 regions. TCRdb reanalysed the multiplex PCR reads using MiXCR and keeps one entry per CDR3 protein. Of about 400,000 distinct CDR3 sequences in the sample, about 20% were seen once. Trimming at V came to 6 bases and at J to 0 bases, leaving 6 bases not matched to a gene. This CDR3 spans 17 amino acids. Germline CDR1 and CDR2: SGHAT and FQNNGV. About this clonotype itself: Its antigen is unidentified.

Sequences were derived from peripheral blood mononuclear cells (PBMCs), sampled when the disease was refractory, from a patient treated with antithyroid drugs. This TCR was sampled from a female donor with Graves disease. V and J are TRBV11-2 and TRBJ2-2, with 11 bases that match TRBD2. CDR3 loop: CASSVTSGIANTGELFF. CDR3 sequence (DNA): TGTGCCAGCAGTGTGACTAGCGGGATAGCGAACACCGGGGAGCTGTTTTTT.